This T cell receptor (beta chain) was obtained from a study of CD8 T cells in Susac syndrome. Findings and limits, study-wide: TCR sequencing and HLA analysis covered a relatively small number of individuals.

Worth noting for this clonotype: Antigen specificity is unknown.

TCR beta was sequenced from blood CD8+ and CD4+ T cells. Bulk CD8+ and CD4+ cells came from magnetic negative isolation; CD8+ TEMRA by FACS. Reverse transcription of about 0.45 to 1 ug RNA was performed with random hexamers. The amplification used immunoSEQ multiplex PCR on TCR beta CDR3; it spanned 54 Vbeta and 13 Jbeta. TCRdb reanalysed the immunoSEQ multiplex PCR reads using MiXCR and keeps one entry per CDR3 protein. This sample has approximately 160,000 distinct CDR3 sequences, with 92% found just once. This TCR was recovered from a human donor in good health. Sequenced sample: CD4+ T cells from PBMCs.

CDR3 loop: CASSQGNRGHQPQHF. The CDR3 DNA reads as TGTGCCAGCAGCCAAGGGAACAGGGGGCATCAGCCCCAGCATTTT. The genes are TRBV3-1 and TRBJ1-5; 9 nucleotides match TRBD1. CDR1 and CDR2 from the germline V gene are LGHDT and YNNKEL (reference sequence). V lost 1 base, J lost 5 bases, and 3 bases stayed unmatched. The CDR3 has 15 amino acids.